Sequencing of this T cell receptor beta chain was carried out in a study of cytomegalovirus exposure and HLA in healthy donors. Study-wide results and limits: Later analysis indicated greater clonal expansion among HLA-associated TCR beta chains than among equally common other chains.

Only one count was recorded for this clone. The antigen is unknown. Germline-derived CDR1 and CDR2 are SGHAT and FQNNGV. The V and J ends lost 6 bases and 3 bases, in that order; junction bases with no gene match: 6. The CDR3 covers 15 residues. The study ran its PCR with 60 Vbeta and 13 Jbeta primers. The protocol was immunoSEQ multiplex PCR, while the TCRdb copy is restricted to in-frame clones and leaves out a portion. The data hold some 100,000 clones, with more than 60% observed a single time. The rearrangement links TRBV11-2 to TRBJ2-2; 8 bases match TRBD1. The TCR was taken from a female donor in good health and CMV-seronegative. Sequencing was performed on PBMCs. The CDR3 here is CASSPTGGYTGELFF. The DNA for the CDR3 is TGTGCCAGCAGTCCTACAGGGGGGTACACCGGGGAGCTGTTTTTT.